These 5 T cell receptor beta chains originate from one sample sequenced in a study of CD8+CD57+ T cells in acquired aplastic anemia. The template used for profiling TCR beta VDJ and CDR3 was genomic DNA. TCRdb redid the calling of the reads with MiXCR, one entry per CDR3 protein. Of some 190,000 distinct CDR3 sequences listed, approximately 49% are singletons. The sample was sorted CD4+, CD8+, or CD8+CD57+ T cells (not recorded which) from PBMCs. Receptors originate from a human donor in good health.

The V and J genes are TRBV11-1 and TRBJ2-3; D is perhaps TRBD1 or TRBD2 (7 bases each). The CDR3 spans 16 residues. Trimming shortened V by 4 bases and J by 2 bases, and 16 bases separated the two germline ends. Germline V gene lookup returns CDR1 SGHAT and CDR2 FQDESV (reference sequence). CDR3 sequence: CASSSQGGVFTDTQYF. The DNA of the CDR3 is TGTGCCAGCAGCTCCCAGGGGGGGGTGTTCACAGATACGCAGTATTTT.

In this sample, this clonotype turned up many times. The chain employs TRBV10-3 and TRBJ2-1; TRBD2 matches at 8 bases. The CDR3 extends over 15 amino acids. Germline lookup yields CDR1 ENHRY and CDR2 SYGVKD. With V trimmed by 4 bases and J by 2 bases, 4 bases remained unmatched. CDR3 coding DNA: TGTGCCATCAGTGGAACTAGCGGAACCTACAATGAGCAGTTCTTC. Its protein is CAISGTSGTYNEQFF.

For the CDR3, the DNA is TGTGCCATTTCAGCCAACTCTGGAAACACCATATATTTT. Translated: CAISANSGNTIYF. The gene calls are TRBV19 and TRBJ1-3, with unresolved D. Trimming removed 10 bases from V and 0 bases from J, with 10 bases in between. Germline assignment: CDR1 LNHDA and CDR2 SQIVND (reference sequence). The CDR3 extends over 13 amino acids.

This clonotype has more than one count but fewer than ten. The rearrangement links TRBV5-1 to TRBJ2-1; D possibly corresponds to TRBD1 (6 bases). CDR3 length: 16 amino acids. Trimming took off 1 base at V and 5 bases at J, with 16 bases between the two ends. Germline V gene sequence: CDR1 SGHRS, CDR2 YFSETQ. The CDR3 reads CASSLTGTSLNNEQFF. CDR3 nucleotides: TGCGCCAGCAGCTTGACCGGGACATCTCTGAACAATGAGCAGTTCTTC.

Concerning this clonotype itself: A read error may be the cause here, since a much bigger clone is one base away. The V and J genes are TRBV6-5 and TRBJ2-1; D gene unclear. Per the germline V gene, CDR1 is MNHEY and CDR2 is SVGAGI. The CDR3 contains 15 residues. The CDR3 is CASSFNHRLYNERFF. CDR3 nucleotides: TGTGCCAGCAGTTTCAACCACAGATTATACAATGAGCGGTTCTTC.